The clone carrying this T cell receptor beta chain was seen at least ten times. The antigen is not known. Unique molecular identifiers were incorporated when the TCRbeta library was constructed. TCRdb re-analysed the PCR reads in MiXCR, keeping a single row per CDR3 protein. The sample shows about 260,000 distinct CDR3 sequences, less than 9% of them seen only once. This sample stems from a study of T-cell reconstitution after alpha-beta-depleted transplantation in children. Study-wide points: Most T-cell counts and diversity one year after the transplant came from T cells that were newly produced.

The receptor was isolated from a male patient younger than 18 who had a stem cell transplant for acute lymphoblastic leukemia, so the T cells may come from the graft donor. Sample: PBMCs, mostly from graft donor cells, taken 180 days after TCRalphabeta/CD19-depleted stem cell transplant.

CDR3 protein: CSARDPGRKDEKLFF. In DNA form, the CDR3 reads TGCAGTGCTAGAGATCCAGGGCGAAAAGATGAAAAACTGTTTTTT. The rearrangement joins TRBV20-1 to TRBJ1-4, with D tentatively TRBD1 (5 bases). Looked up from germline, CDR1 is DFQATT and CDR2 is SNEGSKA (reference sequence). Trimming took 0 bases from V and 6 from J, leaving 14 bases between them. CDR3 size: 15 residues.